The present entry profiles one TCR beta chain with its context. The second PCR ran 7 to 11 cycles with a sample-barcoded 5' primer and J-beta primers. One entry per CDR3 protein, called by TCRdb with MiXCR from the 5' RACE reads. The sample contains 1.5 million to 2 million distinct CDR3 sequences, around 50% of which appear only once. Germline CDR1 and CDR2: SGHRS and YFSETQ. After removal of 0 bases from V and 5 bases from J, the junction contained 8 bases not matched to a gene. This CDR3 spans 15 amino acids. The data derive from a study of blood T cells in healthy people across ages. This receptor was identified in a woman aged 40-49 years in good health. This chain joins TRBV5-1 and TRBJ2-7, with 7 bases aligning to TRBD1. The sample consisted of blood. CDR3 coding DNA: TGCGCCAGCAGCTTGGCCCGCAGGGGGTCCGACGAGCAGTACTTC. Protein product: CASSLARRGSDEQYF.